Below, 21 T cell receptor beta chains from the same sample are listed, as sequenced in a study of T cells in narcolepsy. Sequenced by immunoSEQ multiplex PCR; TCRdb stores in-frame clones only, minus some. The sample consists of more than 30,000 clones, around four fifths of them appearing once. The material sequenced was memory (CD45RA-) CD4+ T cells from blood. These receptors were obtained from a human donor in good health.

This chain links TRBV15 with TRBJ1-1; D is unresolved. The germline gives CDR1 LNHNV, CDR2 YYDKDF (reference sequence). The CDR3 runs to 12 residues. Trimming removed 5 bases from V and 8 bases from J, with 12 bases in between. CDR3 amino acids: CATSRAGGEAFF. Here the CDR3 DNA reads TGTGCCACCAGCCGAGCGGGAGGCGAAGCTTTCTTT.

The chain has TRBV7-8 and TRBJ1-3, with D perhaps TRBD1 (6 bases). Trimming left V 6 bases short and J 2 bases short, with 14 bases between. Germline CDR1 SGHVS, CDR2 FQNEAQ. This CDR3 has 15 residues. CDR3 in amino acids: CASRDSGTTGNTIYF. The CDR3 region has the DNA TGTGCCAGCAGGGACTCCGGGACAACTGGAAACACCATATATTTT.

This clone was detected only a few times. The rearrangement links TRBV6-6 to TRBJ1-1, with 12 bases fitting TRBD1. This CDR3 contains 14 residues. V lost 6 bases and J lost 12; bases outside the gene matches: 11. Germline values: CDR1 MNHNY, CDR2 SVGAGI (reference sequence). The CDR3 here is CASSQTGTGGESFF. CDR3 DNA: TGTGCCAGCAGCCAAACCGGGACAGGGGGCGAGTCTTTCTTT.

As for this clone: Other DNA variants within this sample encode the same CDR3. The genes are TRBV6-5 and TRBJ1-4; a weak D match, TRBD1 (5 bases). The CDR3 is made up of 12 amino acids. Germline V gene sequence: CDR1 MNHEY, CDR2 SVGAGI. V lost 6 bases, J lost 5 bases, and 7 bases lay in between. The CDR3 nucleotides are TGTGCCAGCAGCAGGGCGAATGAAAAACTGTTTTTT. Translated: CASSRANEKLFF.

This chain connects TRBV5-6 to TRBJ2-5; no firm D call. Matching the DNA end better, TRBJ2-7 makes the J call doubtful. Per germline, CDR1 SGHDT and CDR2 YYEEEE. The CDR3 has 14 amino acids. CDR3 region: CASSLGAGSYEQYF. In nucleotides, the CDR3 is TGTGCCAGCAGCTTGGGGGCAGGCTCATACGAGCAGTACTTC.

This chain connects TRBV28 to TRBJ1-2; weak D call: TRBD1 (6 bases). The CDR3 is made up of 14 amino acids. Germline V CDR1 and CDR2: MDHEN, SYDVKM. V was clipped by 4 bases and J by 5 bases, with 14 bases between them. CDR3 residues: CASSSPAGAYGYTF. DNA of the CDR3: TGTGCCAGCAGTTCCCCAGCAGGGGCTTATGGCTACACCTTC.

The CDR3 reads CASSYSETGGNTIYF. The DNA of the CDR3 is TGTGCCAGCAGTTACTCTGAGACAGGCGGAAACACCATATATTTT. The chain uses TRBV6-5 and TRBJ1-3; tentatively, D is TRBD1 (6 bases). V gave up 0 bases and J gave up 4 bases, with 10 bases separating them. Germline loops: CDR1 MNHEY, CDR2 SVGAGI. There are 15 residues in the CDR3.

This chain links TRBV18 with TRBJ2-3; tentatively, D is TRBD1 (5 bases). The CDR3 has 14 residues. V lost 1 base and J lost 1, with 6 bases in between. Germline V gene lookup returns CDR1 KGHSH and CDR2 LQKENI. The CDR3 is CASSPQQGTDTQYF. CDR3 in DNA: TGTGCCAGCTCACCACAACAGGGCACAGATACGCAGTATTTT.

The genes are TRBV6-6 and TRBJ2-3, with 14 bases that match TRBD2. This CDR3 is 16 amino acids long. Trimming cost V 6 bases and J 6 bases; bases outside gene matches: 8. Per germline, CDR1 MNHNY and CDR2 SVGAGI (reference sequence). The CDR3 spells CASSTGLAGAEDTQYF. As DNA, the CDR3 is TGTGCCAGCAGCACGGGACTAGCGGGGGCCGAGGATACGCAGTATTTT.

The chain uses TRBV6-5 and TRBJ1-2; D perhaps matches TRBD1 (5 bases). V was clipped by 8 bases and J by 13 bases, with 20 bases between them. CDR3 size: 12 residues. The germline CDR1 and CDR2 sequences are MNHEY and SVGAGI. CDR3 amino acids: CASGTGTAGGTF. CDR3 DNA: TGTGCCAGCGGAACCGGGACGGCCGGAGGCACCTTC.

This clone appeared a single time. V and J are TRBV7-9 and TRBJ1-1; D perhaps matches TRBD1 (5 bases). Germline CDR1 SEHNR, CDR2 FQNEAQ (reference sequence). V was trimmed by 5 bases and J by 1 base, leaving 14 bases between them. The CDR3 is 15 residues long. CDR3 nucleotide sequence: TGTGCCAGCAGCCCCCGCGGGACGGCGAACACTGAAGCTTTCTTT. It is translated as CASSPRGTANTEAFF.

The gene calls are TRBV7-8 and TRBJ2-3; a weak D match, TRBD2 (7 bases). This CDR3 spans 17 amino acids. Deletions cut 7 bases from V and 2 bases from J, with 22 bases between. Germline V gives CDR1 SGHVS, CDR2 FQNEAQ. In DNA form, the CDR3 reads TGTGCCAGCACCCTAAGAATAGTGCGGGGGCTCACAGATACGCAGTATTTT. Protein sequence: CASTLRIVRGLTDTQYF.

The chain recombines TRBV28 with TRBJ2-7; TRBD1 matches 9 bases. Germline V gene lookup returns CDR1 MDHEN and CDR2 SYDVKM. V dropped 6 bases and J dropped 0; count of bases not matched to a gene: 9. There are 16 residues in the CDR3. The CDR3 bases are TGTGCCAGCAGCACCACCGGACAGGGGAGCTCCTACGAGCAGTACGTC. Its protein is CASSTTGQGSSYEQYV.

CDR3 in DNA: TGCGCCAGCAGTCGGACAGGGGGCACAGATACGCAGTATTTT. This translates into CASSRTGGTDTQYF. This chain connects TRBV5-1 to TRBJ2-3; 9 nucleotides line up with TRBD1. This CDR3 spans 14 amino acids. J gave up 1 base and V 5 bases, and 2 bases lay outside the gene matches. The germline CDR1 and CDR2 sequences are SGHRS and YFSETQ.

The chain couples TRBV5-4 to TRBJ1-2; tentative D call: TRBD1 (5 bases). The CDR3 is 13 residues long. Germline CDR1 and CDR2: SGHNT and YYREEE (reference sequence). Trimming removed 3 bases at V and 7 bases at J, with 13 bases between. The chain's CDR3 is CASSSGTEIGYTF. CDR3 nucleotide sequence: TGTGCCAGCAGCTCCGGGACGGAGATTGGCTACACCTTC.

The chain has TRBV30 and TRBJ1-1; no firm D call. The CDR3 runs 13 residues. The V and J ends lost 3 bases and 3 bases respectively, with 11 bases between them. Looked up from germline, CDR1 is GTSNPN and CDR2 is SVGIG (reference sequence). The CDR3 DNA is TGTGCCTGGAGGTTGGGCCGGGACACTGAAGCTTTCTTT. It encodes CAWRLGRDTEAFF. Looking up the rest from reference TRBV30 and TRBJ1-1 gives the full variable domain: SQTIHQWPATLVQPVGSPLSLECTVEGTSNPNLYWYRQAAGRGLQLLFYSVGIGQISSEVPQNLSASRPQDRQFILSSKKLLLSDSGFYLCAWRLGRDTEAFFGQGTRLTVV.

V is TRBV7-2 and J is TRBJ1-2, with 7 nucleotides matching TRBD1. The CDR3 extends over 16 amino acids. CDR1 is SGHTA and CDR2 is FQGNSA in the germline V gene. J gave up 8 bases and V 0 bases, and 12 bases lay outside the gene matches. Written as DNA, the CDR3 is TGTGCCAGCAGCTTAGCGGTATTACAGGGGTCGAGCGGCTACACCTTC. It encodes CASSLAVLQGSSGYTF. The variable domain in full, with the rest retrieved from reference TRBV7-2 and TRBJ1-2, is GAGVSQSPSNKVTEKGKDVELRCDPISGHTALYWYRQSLGQGLEFLIYFQGNSAPDKSGLPSDRFSAERTGGSVSTLTIQRTQQEDSAVYLCASSLAVLQGSSGYTFGSGTRLTVV.

The chain uses TRBV28 and TRBJ1-4; D is possibly TRBD1 (6 bases). Trimming cost V 1 base and J 8 bases, with 14 bases left between them. The CDR3 loop spans 15 amino acids. Germline V gives CDR1 MDHEN, CDR2 SYDVKM. The CDR3 region has the DNA TGTGCCAGCAGTTTATACGGGGGCTTAGGCGAAAAACTGTTTTTT. This gives the protein CASSLYGGLGEKLFF.

The rearrangement links TRBV11-2 to TRBJ2-1; 8 nucleotides align to TRBD1. This CDR3 contains 14 residues. Unmatched junction bases numbered 4, after V lost 4 bases and J lost 5 bases. Germline V gene lookup returns CDR1 SGHAT and CDR2 FQNNGV. CDR3 sequence reads: CASSWTGKDNEQFF. CDR3 in DNA: TGTGCCAGCAGCTGGACAGGGAAGGACAATGAGCAGTTCTTC.

This chain uses TRBV19 with TRBJ2-2, with D unclear. Between the trimmed V and J ends, which lost 7 bases and 1 base, there was a span of 16 bases. This CDR3 contains 16 residues. Germline V CDR1 and CDR2: LNHDA, SQIVND (reference sequence). The CDR3 DNA is TGTGCCAGTAAAGCTTTCTGGGCGGAGAACACCGGGGAGCTGTTTTTT. Protein sequence: CASKAFWAENTGELFF. Variable domain in full (rest from reference TRBV19 and TRBJ2-2): DGGITQSPKYLFRKEGQNVTLSCEQNLNHDAMYWYRQDPGQGLRLIYYSQIVNDFQKGDIAEGYSVSREKKESFPLTVTSAQKNPTAFYLCASKAFWAENTGELFFGEGSRLTVL.

V is TRBV5-1 and J is TRBJ1-3, with 9 positions matching TRBD1. After removal of 0 bases from V and 2 bases from J, the junction contained 3 bases not matched to a gene. Germline CDR1 reads SGHRS; CDR2 reads YFSETQ. This CDR3 has 16 amino acids. CDR3 region: CASSLEGQGTGNTIYF. CDR3 DNA sequence: TGCGCCAGCAGCTTGGAGGGACAGGGAACTGGAAACACCATATATTTT.